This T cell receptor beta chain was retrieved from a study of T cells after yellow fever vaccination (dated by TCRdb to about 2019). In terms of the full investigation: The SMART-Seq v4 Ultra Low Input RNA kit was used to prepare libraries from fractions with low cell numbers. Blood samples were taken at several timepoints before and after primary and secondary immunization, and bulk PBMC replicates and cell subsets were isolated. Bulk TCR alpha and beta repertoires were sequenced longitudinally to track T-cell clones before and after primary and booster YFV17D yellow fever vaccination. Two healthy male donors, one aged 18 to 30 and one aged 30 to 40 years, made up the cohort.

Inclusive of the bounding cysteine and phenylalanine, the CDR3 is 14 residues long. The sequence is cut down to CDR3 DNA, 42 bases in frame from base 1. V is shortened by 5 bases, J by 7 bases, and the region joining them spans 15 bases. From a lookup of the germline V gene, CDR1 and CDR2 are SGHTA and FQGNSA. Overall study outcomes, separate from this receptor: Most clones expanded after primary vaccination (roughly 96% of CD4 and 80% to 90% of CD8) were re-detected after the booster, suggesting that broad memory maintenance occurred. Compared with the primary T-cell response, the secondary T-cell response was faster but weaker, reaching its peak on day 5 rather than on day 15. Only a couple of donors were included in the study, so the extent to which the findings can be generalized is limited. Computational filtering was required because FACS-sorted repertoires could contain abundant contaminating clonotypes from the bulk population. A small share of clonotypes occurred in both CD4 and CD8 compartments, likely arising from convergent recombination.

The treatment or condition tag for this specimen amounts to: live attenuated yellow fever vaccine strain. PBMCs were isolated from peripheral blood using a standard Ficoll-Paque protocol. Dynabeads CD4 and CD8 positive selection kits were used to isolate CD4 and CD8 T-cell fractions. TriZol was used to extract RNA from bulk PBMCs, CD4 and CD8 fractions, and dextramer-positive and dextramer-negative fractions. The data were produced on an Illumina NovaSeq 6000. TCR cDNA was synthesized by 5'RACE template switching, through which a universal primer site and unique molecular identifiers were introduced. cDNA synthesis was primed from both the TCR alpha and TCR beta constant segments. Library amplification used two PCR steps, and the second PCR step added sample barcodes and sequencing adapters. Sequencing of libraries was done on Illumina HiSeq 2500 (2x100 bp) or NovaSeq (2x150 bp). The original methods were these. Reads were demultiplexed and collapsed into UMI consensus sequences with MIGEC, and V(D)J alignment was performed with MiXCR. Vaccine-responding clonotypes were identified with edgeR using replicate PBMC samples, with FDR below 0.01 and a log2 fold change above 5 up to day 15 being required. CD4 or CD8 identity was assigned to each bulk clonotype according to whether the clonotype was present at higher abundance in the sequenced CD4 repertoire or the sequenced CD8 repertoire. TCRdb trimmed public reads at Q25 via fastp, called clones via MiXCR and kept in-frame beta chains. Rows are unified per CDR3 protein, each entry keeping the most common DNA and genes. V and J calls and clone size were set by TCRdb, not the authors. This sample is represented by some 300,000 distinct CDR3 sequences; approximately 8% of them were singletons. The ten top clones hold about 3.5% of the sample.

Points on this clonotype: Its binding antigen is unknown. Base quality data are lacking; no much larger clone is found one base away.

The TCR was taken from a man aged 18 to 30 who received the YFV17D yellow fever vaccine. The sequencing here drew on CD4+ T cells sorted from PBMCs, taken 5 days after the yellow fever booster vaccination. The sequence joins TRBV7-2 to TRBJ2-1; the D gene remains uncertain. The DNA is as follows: TGTGCCAGCAGCCCGGGCCTCCACGGGAATGAGCAGTTCTTC. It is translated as CASSPGLHGNEQFF.